Below are 5 T cell receptor beta chains sequenced from a single sample in a study of blood T cell repertoires in COVID-19. Libraries were prepared by immunoSEQ multiplex PCR; TCRdb keeps only in-frame clonotypes and omits some of them. The table includes nearly 350,000 clones, under 95% detected once. The source material was peripheral blood. The receptors derive from a woman aged 18 to 35 who had recovered from COVID-19.

The count of this clone is one. CDR3 nucleotide sequence: TGTGCCAGCAGCCCCCGCGGTTTAGGAGCTGGAAACACCATATATTTT. It translates to CASSPRGLGAGNTIYF. J is TRBJ1-3 and V is TRBV3-1 (or the pseudogene TRBV3-2); no clear D. The V end was cut by 4 bases, the J end by 2 bases, with 15 bases between. Germline CDR1 is LGHDT and CDR2 is YNNKEL (reference sequence). This CDR3 is 16 amino acids long.

The CDR3: CASSPTGDEQFF. The CDR3 DNA reads as TGTGCCAGCAGCCCCACAGGGGATGAGCAGTTCTTC. The chain uses TRBV7-9 and TRBJ2-1; 7 bases line up with TRBD1. With 5 bases clipped from V and 8 bases from J, the junction kept 3 bases outside the gene matches. The CDR3 is made up of 12 amino acids. Germline V gene lookup returns CDR1 SEHNR and CDR2 FQNEAQ (reference sequence). Using reference TRBV7-9 and TRBJ2-1 for the parts outside the CDR3, the full variable domain is DTGVSQNPRHKITKRGQNVTFRCDPISEHNRLYWYRQTLGQGPEFLTYFQNEAQLEKSRLLSDRFSAERPKGSFSTLEIQRTEQGDSAMYLCASSPTGDEQFFGPGTRLTVL.

This clone was seen once. The chain has TRBV20-1 and TRBJ2-5; the D gene is possibly TRBD2 (7 bases). The CDR3 contains 15 residues. Germline-derived CDR1 and CDR2 are DFQATT and SNEGSKA (reference sequence). Trimming took off 3 bases at V and 7 bases at J, with 21 bases between the two ends. The CDR3 DNA is TGCAGTGCTAGTCTTGTGGGGGCGGGAGCGGGGACCCAGTACTTC. Protein: CSASLVGAGAGTQYF.

The rearrangement joins TRBV7-9 to TRBJ2-2; 10 nucleotides align to TRBD2. V dropped 3 bases and J dropped 4; count of bases not matched to a gene: 2. The CDR3 has 15 amino acids. Germline V lookup: CDR1 SEHNR, CDR2 FQNEAQ (reference sequence). The CDR3 bases are TGTGCCAGCAGCTTCCTAGCGGGAGCCACCGGGGAGCTGTTTTTT. Its translation: CASSFLAGATGELFF. Drawing the rest from reference TRBV7-9 and TRBJ2-2, the complete variable domain is DTGVSQNPRHKITKRGQNVTFRCDPISEHNRLYWYRQTLGQGPEFLTYFQNEAQLEKSRLLSDRFSAERPKGSFSTLEIQRTEQGDSAMYLCASSFLAGATGELFFGEGSRLTVL.

The chain carries TRBV5-8 and TRBJ2-3; D unclear. V lost 0 bases, J lost 6 bases, and 8 bases lay in between. This CDR3 is built from 13 residues. CDR1 and CDR2 from the germline V gene are SGHTS and YDEGEE. DNA of the CDR3: TGTGCCAGCAGCTTGGGATTGCGGGATACGCAGTATTTT. This sequence encodes CASSLGLRDTQYF.